This is a list of T cell receptor beta chains from one sample in a study of blood T cells in healthy people across ages. TCRdb reprocessed the 5' RACE reads with MiXCR, giving one entry per CDR3 protein. The sample shows some 760,000 distinct CDR3 sequences, around 25% of them seen only once. These sequences were also reported in another study, on T cells of mothers and their children.

Material for sequencing was blood. The origin of the receptors is a boy between 10 and 17 years old in good health. Each CDR3 is given without its conserved first and last residue. The order of the fields is V gene, CDR3 protein.

v_gene: TRBV3-1
CDR3aa: ASSPGQGDYGYT

v_gene: TRBV6-2/TRBV6-3
CDR3aa: ASRPIATDTQY

v_gene: TRBV6-5
CDR3aa: ASRVRGERNQPQH

v_gene: TRBV15
CDR3aa: ATSQRYQETQY

v_gene: TRBV9
CDR3aa: ASSSSGVETQY

v_gene: TRBV6-5
CDR3aa: ASNPPGAQY

v_gene: TRBV10-3
CDR3aa: VTKEGGRVDEQY

v_gene: TRBV2
CDR3aa: ASIAAGGASYNEQF

v_gene: TRBV6-4
CDR3aa: ASSDLNRGRSNQPQH

v_gene: TRBV7-2
CDR3aa: ASTPALVRVRRVTDTQY

v_gene: TRBV4-1
CDR3aa: ASSQDRGRAGNEQF

v_gene: TRBV4-1
CDR3aa: ASSQDPRSGRANTQY

v_gene: TRBV7-8
CDR3aa: ASSLDPDLSGNTIY

v_gene: TRBV6-1
CDR3aa: ATRPGLVGTGELF

v_gene: TRBV6-2/TRBV6-3
CDR3aa: ASSYGSGGLQETQY

v_gene: TRBV4-3
CDR3aa: ASSQDSTMRNGYT

v_gene: TRBV6-2/TRBV6-3
CDR3aa: ASSNTGFEQF

v_gene: TRBV6-2/TRBV6-3
CDR3aa: ASKGARETQY

v_gene: TRBV9
CDR3aa: ASSVRGGLAETQY

v_gene: TRBV7-9
CDR3aa: ASSAPGTSGRGYEQY

v_gene: TRBV12-3/TRBV12-4
CDR3aa: ASSFETSNHEQY

v_gene: TRBV15
CDR3aa: ATSSGGLETQY

v_gene: TRBV28
CDR3aa: ASSIELATTDTQY